This TCR beta chain is from a study of tumor and adjacent non-tumor tissue in lung cancer. The template was RNA from unsorted bulk tissue. Findings and caveats of the study: TCR diversity was significantly greater in tumor than normal lung tissue. Shorter survival was associated with higher TCR diversity in tumors.

The library came from three nested PCR rounds adapted from ARM-PCR protocols. MiXCR, applied by TCRdb to the multiplex PCR reads, yields one record per CDR3 protein. The sample holds under 95,000 distinct CDR3 sequences; around 65% are singletons and the top ten take approximately 15%. In germline, CDR1 is MNHNY, CDR2 SVGAGI (reference sequence). The CDR3 runs 18 residues. Remarks on this clonotype: Its antigen remains unknown. Sequence at one end of the junction differs from germline and may be a read error.

The chain is built from TRBV6-6 and TRBJ2-7, with D perhaps assigned TRBD1 or TRBD2 (5 bases each). The TCR originated in a man aged 70 or older with non-small cell lung cancer. The sequenced material came from lung tumor tissue. The CDR3 sequence: CASSPRGGGSRSGYEQCF. The CDR3 DNA is TGTGCCAGCAGCCCCCGGGGCGGTGGTAGTCGGTCTGGGTACGAGCAGTGCTTC.